A single sample is the source of the 22 T cell receptor beta chains below, sequenced in a study of PD-L1 blockade in urothelial cancer. Method: immunoSEQ multiplex PCR; TCRdb's copy keeps in-frame clones and lacks some. The sample has some 120,000 clones, 65% to 85% seen once. Indicated time point: pretreatment peripheral blood. The starting material was PBMCs, obtained around atezolizumab (anti-PD-L1) treatment. These receptors all come from a middle-aged man with urothelial cancer.

The chain is built from TRBV7-2 and TRBJ2-3; the D gene is possibly TRBD1 (6 bases). The CDR3 extends over 15 amino acids. Germline V gene sequence: CDR1 SGHTA, CDR2 FQGNSA. V lost 4 bases and J lost 2, with 13 bases in between. The CDR3 spells CASSSRGTYTDTQYF. Here the CDR3 DNA reads TGTGCCAGCAGCTCGAGGGGGACGTACACAGATACGCAGTATTTT.

The chain uses TRBV18 and TRBJ1-1, with D tentatively TRBD1 (6 bases). The V end was cut by 2 bases, the J end by 0 bases, with 13 bases between. Germline CDR1 is KGHSH and CDR2 is LQKENI. CDR3 length: 16 amino acids. CDR3 sequence (DNA): TGTGCCAGCTCACCAATGGACAGAGTCTTGAACACTGAAGCTTTCTTT. Protein product: CASSPMDRVLNTEAFF.

V usage is TRBV6-1 and J usage is TRBJ2-3; 7 positions match TRBD2. This CDR3 has 14 amino acids. Germline V gives CDR1 MNHNS, CDR2 SASEGT. With V trimmed by 4 bases and J by 4 bases, 5 bases remained unmatched. The CDR3 bases are TGTGCCAGCAGTGCTGGCGGGAGACCAGATACGCAGTATTTT. Translating it yields CASSAGGRPDTQYF.

The chain couples TRBV30 to TRBJ1-1; D gene uncertain. The CDR3 runs to 14 residues. The V gene lost 2 bases and the J gene lost 0 bases, with 10 bases spanning the gap. The germline V gene encodes CDR1 GTSNPN and CDR2 SVGIG (reference sequence). CDR3 coding DNA: TGTGCCTGGAGTCTCGGACTGATGAACACTGAAGCTTTCTTT. As protein: CAWSLGLMNTEAFF.

The V call is TRBV28, the J call TRBJ2-7, with D possibly matching TRBD2 (5 bases). Germline-derived CDR1 and CDR2 are MDHEN and SYDVKM. Between the trimmed V and J ends, which lost 4 bases and 3 bases, there was a span of 13 bases. This CDR3 comprises 14 residues. The CDR3 spells CASSYTGYLYEQYF. The DNA for the CDR3 is TGTGCCAGCAGTTACACGGGGTACCTCTACGAGCAGTACTTC.

The chain recombines TRBV18 with TRBJ2-3; perhaps TRBD2 as D (5 bases). The V gene lost 8 bases and the J gene lost 0 bases, with 15 bases spanning the gap. Germline assignment: CDR1 KGHSH and CDR2 LQKENI. The CDR3 is 15 residues long. CDR3 in DNA: TGTGCCAGCCGGACTCGGGTCTCTAGCACAGATACGCAGTATTTT. Amino acid sequence: CASRTRVSSTDTQYF.

This clone has just one count. This chain's CDR3 is CASSVSGVFGTDTQYF. The CDR3 coding sequence is TGTGCCAGCAGCGTATCCGGGGTCTTTGGCACAGATACGCAGTATTTT. The chain is built from TRBV9 and TRBJ2-3; D is perhaps TRBD2 (5 bases). The CDR3 totals 16 residues. Trimming cost V 1 base and J 1 base, with 13 bases left between them. Per germline, CDR1 SGDLS and CDR2 YYNGEE.

V usage is TRBV11-3 and J usage is TRBJ2-1, with D possibly matching TRBD1 (7 bases). Germline V lookup: CDR1 SGHNT, CDR2 YENEEA. There are 15 residues in the CDR3. Trimming took 5 bases from V and 6 from J, leaving 17 bases between them. The CDR3 region has the DNA TGTGCCAGCAGCAGGGGGCGGGTGGGGGGCAATGAGCAGTTCTTC. It encodes CASSRGRVGGNEQFF.

This chain joins TRBV7-6 and TRBJ2-1, with 10 bases that match TRBD1. Trimming took 4 bases from V and 7 from J; bases not matched to a gene: 4. From germline, CDR1 is SGHVS and CDR2 FNYEAQ. This CDR3 has 14 amino acids. The CDR3 sequence is CASSSGTGENEQFF. The CDR3 bases are TGTGCCAGCAGCTCCGGGACAGGGGAGAATGAGCAGTTCTTC.

This clone has only one observation. The chain uses TRBV13 and TRBJ2-5; tentatively, D is TRBD2 (5 bases). CDR1 and CDR2 (germline): PRHDT, FYEKMQ (reference sequence). The CDR3 runs to 16 residues. V dropped 4 bases and J dropped 4 bases, with 19 bases sitting between them. CDR3 sequence: CASSSREGGSLETQYF. CDR3 DNA sequence: TGTGCCAGCAGCTCCCGAGAGGGCGGGTCACTAGAGACCCAGTACTTC.

The chain has TRBV5-4 and TRBJ2-7; D is undetermined. Trimming took off 6 bases at V and 1 base at J, with 14 bases between the two ends. CDR1 is SGHNT and CDR2 is YYREEE in the germline V gene (reference sequence). This CDR3 is 14 amino acids long. CDR3 sequence reads: CASTPEPLSYEQYF. The CDR3 nucleotides are TGTGCCAGCACCCCAGAACCTTTATCCTACGAGCAGTACTTC. The whole variable domain, filled in from reference TRBV5-4 and TRBJ2-7, reads ETGVTQSPTHLIKTRGQQVTLRCSSQSGHNTVSWYQQALGQGPQFIFQYYREEENGRGNFPPRFSGLQFPNYSSELNVNALELDDSALYLCASTPEPLSYEQYFGPGTRLTVT.

The genes are TRBV5-6 and TRBJ2-4, with 12 bases fitting TRBD2. CDR3 length: 13 amino acids. Germline values: CDR1 SGHDT, CDR2 YYEEEE. V dropped 0 bases and J dropped 11; count of bases not matched to a gene: 0. CDR3 loop: CASSLGLAGVQYF. In nucleotides, the CDR3 is TGTGCCAGCAGCTTGGGACTAGCGGGAGTTCAGTACTTC.

For this clone: The final CDR3 position lacks the conserved phenylalanine or tryptophan, pointing to a likely read error. Because the CDR3's place on the DNA is in doubt, the DNA is left out and the CDR3 is given as listed by TCRdb. J is TRBJ1-2 and V is TRBV20-1. Germline-derived CDR1 and CDR2 are DFQATT and SNEGSKA (reference sequence). The CDR3 adds up to 9 amino acids, both ends counted. The CDR3 is CSARDRYLV.

This clone was seen a handful of times. This rearrangement joins TRBV15 to TRBJ1-2; D is unclear. V was cut by 1 base and J by 3 bases, with 9 bases left in between. Germline-derived CDR1 and CDR2 are LNHNV and YYDKDF (reference sequence). The CDR3 sequence is 14 residues long. The CDR3 DNA sequence: TGTGCCACCAGCAGAGGCGTACCCTACTATGGCTACACCTTC. Translating it yields CATSRGVPYYGYTF.

This clone has just one count. The genes are TRBV18 and TRBJ2-2; TRBD2 aligns across 10 bases. The junction had 12 bases not matched to a gene; V was cut back by 2 bases and J by 3 bases. This CDR3 has 19 residues. CDR1 KGHSH and CDR2 LQKENI come from the germline V gene. In DNA, the CDR3 is TGTGCCAGCTCACCAACAAAACCTGGACTAGCGGACCACACCGGGGAGCTGTTTTTT. Translating it yields CASSPTKPGLADHTGELFF. Filled out from reference TRBV18 and TRBJ2-2, the complete variable domain reads NAGVMQNPRHLVRRRGQEARLRCSPMKGHSHVYWYRQLPEEGLKFMVYLQKENIIDESGMPKERFSAEFPKEGPSILRIQQVVRGDSAAYFCASSPTKPGLADHTGELFFGEGSRLTVL.

This clone has only one observation. J is TRBJ2-1 and V is TRBV5-1, with TRBD2 matching over 9 bases. Germline V lookup: CDR1 SGHRS, CDR2 YFSETQ. CDR3 length: 15 amino acids. The ends lost 2 bases at V and 1 base at J; junction bases unmatched: 1. The CDR3 spells CASSFTSGSYNEQFF. CDR3 DNA: TGCGCCAGCAGCTTTACTAGCGGGTCCTACAATGAGCAGTTCTTC.

V usage is TRBV2 and J usage is TRBJ2-3, with D perhaps matching TRBD2 (6 bases). Trimming left V 10 bases short and J 11 bases short, with 22 bases between. The CDR3 covers 13 residues. Germline CDR1 and CDR2: SNHLY and FYNNEI. CDR3 DNA: TGTGCCACGAGGGTAGCGGAGCCTTCGGAGCAGTATTTT. The encoded protein is CATRVAEPSEQYF. The full variable domain, completed using reference TRBV2 and TRBJ2-3, is EPEVTQTPSHQVTQMGQEVILRCVPISNHLYFYWYRQILGQKVEFLVSFYNNEISEKSEIFDDQFSVERPDGSNFTLKIRSTKLEDSAMYFCATRVAEPSEQYFGPGTRLTVL.

This sequence joins TRBV9 and TRBJ2-1; no clear D. The V gene lost 0 bases and the J gene lost 1 base, with 8 bases spanning the gap. Per germline, CDR1 SGDLS and CDR2 YYNGEE. This CDR3 region has 15 residues. CDR3 in amino acids: CASSVGGPSYNEQFF. For the CDR3, the DNA is TGTGCCAGCAGCGTAGGAGGCCCGTCCTACAATGAGCAGTTCTTC.

Only one count was recorded for this clone. The chain employs TRBV7-2 and TRBJ2-7, with 8 bases matching TRBD2. Looked up from germline, CDR1 is SGHTA and CDR2 is FQGNSA. J gave up 6 bases and V 3 bases, and 10 bases lay outside the gene matches. This CDR3 has 15 amino acids. CDR3 DNA: TGTGCCAGCAGCTTCGCCGGGACTAGTAATCGCGAGCAGTACTTC. It codes for CASSFAGTSNREQYF. Supplemented by reference TRBV7-2 and TRBJ2-7, the full variable domain reads GAGVSQSPSNKVTEKGKDVELRCDPISGHTALYWYRQSLGQGLEFLIYFQGNSAPDKSGLPSDRFSAERTGGSVSTLTIQRTQQEDSAVYLCASSFAGTSNREQYFGPGTRLTVT.

V usage is TRBV9 and J usage is TRBJ2-7; 11 bases align to TRBD1. The CDR3 runs 16 residues. After removal of 4 bases from V and 3 bases from J, the junction contained 9 bases not matched to a gene. Germline V gives CDR1 SGDLS, CDR2 YYNGEE. The chain's CDR3 is CASSPQGQGVFYEQYF. CDR3 nucleotide sequence: TGTGCCAGCAGCCCACAGGGACAGGGGGTTTTCTACGAGCAGTACTTC.

This chain joins TRBV7-3 and TRBJ2-7; the match to TRBD1 covers 9 bases. The CDR3 loop spans 16 amino acids. V was clipped by 5 bases and J by 3 bases; unmatched bases: 11. Germline V gene lookup returns CDR1 SGHTA and CDR2 FQGTGA. The CDR3 region is CASSANFTGGVYEQYF. The CDR3 DNA is TGTGCCAGCAGCGCAAACTTCACAGGGGGCGTCTACGAGCAGTACTTC.

DNA for the CDR3: TGTGCCTGGAGTGTACAAGCAGGGGCAGGGCAGCCCCAGCATTTT. It encodes CAWSVQAGAGQPQHF. The chain carries TRBV30 and TRBJ1-5; possibly TRBD1 for D (6 bases). This CDR3 spans 15 amino acids. Trimming took 0 bases from V and 7 from J, leaving 16 bases between them. Looked up from germline, CDR1 is GTSNPN and CDR2 is SVGIG (reference sequence).